This TCR beta chain was recovered during a study of cytomegalovirus exposure and HLA in healthy donors. PCR used 60 Vbeta primers and 13 Jbeta primers. Assay: immunoSEQ multiplex PCR; the TCRdb copy retains only in-frame clones and omits some. The sample holds over 130,000 clones, 61% seen once. Findings and caveats of the study: Indistinguishable V segments such as TRBV6-2 and TRBV6-3 were excluded. Among immune exposure information, only CMV serostatus was available. Most CMV-associated TCR beta chains appeared HLA-restricted in a later analysis.

This clone was detected only a few times. No antigen is known for it. Unmatched junction bases numbered 7, after V lost 8 bases and J lost 3 bases. The CDR3 contains 16 residues. The V gene's germline CDR1 is MNHEY and CDR2 SMNVEV (reference sequence). The clonotype comes from a male donor in good health and CMV-seronegative. The sequenced sample was PBMCs. The chain links TRBV27 to TRBJ2-5; TRBD2 matches 15 bases. The CDR3 bases are TGTGCCAGCCGACCGGGACTAGCGGGGGGCGAAGAGACCCAGTACTTC. Its protein is CASRPGLAGGEETQYF.